Listed here are 18 T cell receptor beta chains from one sample, sequenced in a study of blood T cell repertoires in COVID-19. The protocol was immunoSEQ multiplex PCR, while the TCRdb copy is restricted to in-frame clones and leaves out a portion. Found here are about 160,000 clones, roughly 87% of them singletons; the top ten hold 4% to 5%. The sequenced sample was peripheral blood. The receptors stem from a woman in her sixties or seventies with active or convalescent COVID-19.

The table lists this clone with a few counts. This chain uses TRBV4-1 with TRBJ1-3; D gene unclear. V lost 3 bases and J 1 base, leaving 10 bases between the germline ends. The CDR3 has 15 residues. Germline V gene data show CDR1 as MGHRA and CDR2 as YSYEKL. The CDR3, as DNA: TGCGCCAGCAGCCAGGCACAGTTATCTGGAAACACCATATATTTT. As protein: CASSQAQLSGNTIYF.

V and J are TRBV5-6 and TRBJ1-2, with a tentative D call TRBD1 (6 bases). Germline V gives CDR1 SGHDT, CDR2 YYEEEE. The V gene lost 4 bases and the J gene lost 4 bases, with 17 bases spanning the gap. This CDR3 region has 15 residues. Here the CDR3 reads CASSGYRVTAYGYTF. As DNA, the CDR3 is TGTGCCAGCAGCGGATACAGGGTGACCGCCTATGGCTACACCTTC.

The gene calls are TRBV18 and TRBJ1-5, with D maybe TRBD1 (5 bases). The V end was cut by 3 bases, the J end by 2 bases, with 11 bases between. The CDR3 sequence is 15 residues long. Germline V gene lookup returns CDR1 KGHSH and CDR2 LQKENI. The CDR3 region is CASSPGEGGNQPQHF. The CDR3 nucleotides are TGTGCCAGCTCACCGGGGGAGGGTGGCAATCAGCCCCAGCATTTT.

The chain combines TRBV5-1 with TRBJ2-2, with 9 bases that match TRBD1. The junction had 7 bases not matched to a gene; V was cut back by 4 bases and J by 6 bases. The germline V gene encodes CDR1 SGHRS and CDR2 YFSETQ. The CDR3 has 15 amino acids. This chain's CDR3 is CASSGGQGFAGELFF. The CDR3 DNA is TGCGCCAGCAGCGGCGGACAGGGGTTCGCCGGGGAGCTGTTTTTT.

V usage is TRBV7-2 and J usage is TRBJ2-4, with 9 bases aligning to TRBD1. The CDR3 consists of 16 residues. V lost 1 base to trimming and J lost 5 bases; unmatched junction nucleotides: 6. CDR1 and CDR2 from the germline V gene are SGHTA and FQGNSA. The CDR3 sequence is CASSLVWTGEQNIQYF. The CDR3 DNA sequence: TGTGCCAGCAGCTTAGTTTGGACAGGGGAGCAAAACATTCAGTACTTC.

V usage is TRBV7-8 and J usage is TRBJ2-7, with 14 bases matching TRBD2. J lost 7 bases, V lost 4 bases, and 6 bases had no gene match. The CDR3 contains 15 residues. Germline V gene lookup returns CDR1 SGHVS and CDR2 FQNEAQ. The CDR3 sequence is CASSSGLAGGYEQYF. The CDR3 DNA is TGTGCCAGCAGCTCAGGACTAGCGGGGGGCTATGAGCAGTACTTC.

This sequence joins TRBV6-5 and TRBJ1-2, with a tentative D call TRBD1 (6 bases). Trimming left V 2 bases short and J 5 bases short, with 12 bases between. Per the germline V gene, CDR1 is MNHEY and CDR2 is SVGAGI. The CDR3 is made up of 14 amino acids. This CDR3 reads CASSYSGDNYGYTF. The DNA of the CDR3 is TGTGCCAGCAGTTACAGCGGGGACAATTATGGCTACACCTTC.

As for this clone: Other DNA sequences from this sample encode an identical CDR3 as well. The genes are TRBV9 and TRBJ1-1; possibly TRBD1 for D (5 bases). The germline V gene has CDR1 SGDLS and CDR2 YYNGEE. Trimming took 0 bases from V and 2 from J, leaving 8 bases between them. The CDR3 loop spans 14 amino acids. For the CDR3, the DNA is TGTGCCAGCAGCGTAGGACAGATTAACACTGAAGCTTTCTTT. As protein: CASSVGQINTEAFF.

V usage is TRBV7-2 and J usage is TRBJ2-7, with D possibly TRBD1 on 6 matching bases. Deletions cut 4 bases from V and 5 bases from J, with 18 bases between. The CDR3 runs 15 residues. Germline-derived CDR1 and CDR2 are SGHTA and FQGNSA. CDR3 amino acids: CASSSTTGIFHEQYF. In DNA, the CDR3 is TGTGCCAGCAGCTCTACAACAGGGATCTTCCACGAGCAGTACTTC.

The V gene is TRBV7-9, the J gene TRBJ2-1; D gene ambiguous. Germline assignment: CDR1 SEHNR and CDR2 FQNEAQ (reference sequence). The CDR3 contains 15 residues. With 1 base removed from V and 9 bases from J, the gap between germline ends came to 16 bases. The CDR3 reads CASSLGNLAFGEQFF. Here the CDR3 DNA reads TGTGCCAGCAGCTTAGGTAACCTGGCCTTTGGTGAGCAGTTCTTC.

This chain connects TRBV7-2 to TRBJ1-6, with a weak D call TRBD1 (5 bases). The CDR3 is made up of 13 amino acids. V dropped 1 base and J dropped 7 bases, with 5 bases sitting between them. CDR1 is SGHTA, CDR2 FQGNSA, per germline. In DNA form, the CDR3 reads TGTGCCAGCAGCTTAGAGGGGAATTCACCCCTCCACTTT. As protein: CASSLEGNSPLHF.

This sequence joins TRBV2 and TRBJ1-1; 9 nucleotides line up with TRBD1. The CDR3 covers 15 residues. J was trimmed by 5 bases and V by 6 bases; bases with no gene match: 10. Looked up from germline, CDR1 is SNHLY and CDR2 is FYNNEI. DNA for the CDR3: TGTGCCAGCAGGATGGACAGGGGAGGAGCGACTGAAGCTTTCTTT. As protein: CASRMDRGGATEAFF.

The table lists this clone with a few counts. In DNA, the CDR3 is TGTGCCAGCAGTTCCGGGCAGGGGTATGGCTACACCTTC. The encoded protein is CASSSGQGYGYTF. The genes are TRBV6-2 or TRBV6-3 and TRBJ1-2, with D perhaps TRBD1 (6 bases). Germline V lookup: CDR1 MNHEY, CDR2 SVGEGT. V shed 4 bases and J shed 5 bases, with 11 bases lying between them. The length of the CDR3 is 13 residues.

The chain joins TRBV5-8 to TRBJ2-7; D is possibly TRBD2 (5 bases). Trimming shortened V by 7 bases and J by 3 bases, and 8 bases separated the two germline ends. Germline V gene lookup returns CDR1 SGHTS and CDR2 YDEGEE. The CDR3 runs to 11 residues. CDR3 nucleotides: TGTGCCAGCGGACGGGGCTACGAGCAGTACTTC. This gives the protein CASGRGYEQYF.

This chain connects TRBV29-1 to TRBJ1-3; the D gene is possibly TRBD1 (5 bases). V was shortened by 7 bases and J by 4 bases, with 14 bases between the two germline ends. Per germline, CDR1 SQVTM and CDR2 ANQGSEA. The CDR3 totals 13 residues. The CDR3 protein is CSGRGGDGNTIYF. The CDR3 DNA reads TGCAGCGGCCGTGGGGGGGACGGAAACACCATATATTTT.

This clone came up a few times. V is TRBV9 and J is TRBJ1-1; 7 bases line up with TRBD1. This CDR3 region has 15 residues. The trim removed 0 bases at V and 0 bases at J, leaving 2 bases unmatched. From germline, CDR1 is SGDLS and CDR2 YYNGEE. The CDR3 nucleotides are TGTGCCAGCAGCGTAGAGGACAGGTTGAACACTGAAGCTTTCTTT. Encoded protein: CASSVEDRLNTEAFF.

V gene TRBV19 combines with J gene TRBJ1-1; weak D call: TRBD1 (6 bases). Trimming took off 5 bases at V and 4 bases at J, with 14 bases between the two ends. CDR3 length: 14 amino acids. CDR1 is LNHDA and CDR2 is SQIVND in the germline V gene (reference sequence). The CDR3 is CASSPRGAGTEAFF. DNA for the CDR3: TGTGCCAGTAGTCCTCGGGGGGCGGGCACTGAAGCTTTCTTT.

This clone has just one count. The V call is TRBV7-2, the J call TRBJ1-1, with 8 bases lining up with TRBD1. The CDR3 spans 15 residues. V lost 4 bases to trimming and J lost 0 bases; unmatched junction nucleotides: 4. Looked up from germline, CDR1 is SGHTA and CDR2 is FQGNSA. CDR3 sequence reads: CASSSGQGVNTEAFF. CDR3 in DNA: TGTGCCAGCAGCTCCGGACAGGGCGTGAACACTGAAGCTTTCTTT.